The 25 T cell receptor beta chains in this list originate from one sample, sequenced in a study of blood T cell repertoires in COVID-19 (dated by TCRdb to 2019 to 2021). The library was obtained by the immunoSEQ multiplex PCR assay. TCRdb obtained this table from immuneACCESS and retained in-frame rearrangements with V and J assigned. These tables miss some clones; where compared with another copy, unresolved V genes account for less than half of the shortfall, and the remainder is unexplained. The sample contains about 170,000 clones, approximately 84% of them found a single time. Jointly, the top ten make up about 2.7% of the sample. Sequenced input: peripheral blood. These receptors were taken from a woman aged 80 or over with COVID-19, enrolled during active disease.

This clone turned up a few times. The genes are TRBV7-7 and TRBJ2-7; 12 positions match TRBD2. The CDR3 contains 16 residues. In germline, CDR1 is SSHAT, CDR2 FNYEAQ (reference sequence). Losses at the gene ends were 1 base for V and 4 bases for J; bases not matched to a gene: 5. This CDR3 is CASSLGGLAGQYEQYF. The CDR3 DNA is TGTGCCAGCAGCTTAGGGGGACTAGCGGGTCAGTACGAGCAGTACTTC. The full variable domain, completed using reference TRBV7-7 and TRBJ2-7, is GAGVSQSPRYKVTKRGQDVTLRCDPISSHATLYWYQQALGQGPEFLTYFNYEAQPDKSGLPSDRFSAERPEGSISTLTIQRTEQRDSAMYRCASSLGGLAGQYEQYFGPGTRLTVT.

This clone was counted a single time. The rearrangement joins TRBV5-5 to TRBJ2-5, with a possible D match to TRBD1 (5 bases). Trimming shortened V by 2 bases and J by 1 base, and 9 bases separated the two germline ends. CDR1 SGHKS and CDR2 YYEKEE come from the germline V gene (reference sequence). The CDR3 is made up of 14 amino acids. The CDR3 protein is CASSFMGRQETQYF. The CDR3 nucleotides are TGTGCCAGCAGCTTCATGGGGCGCCAAGAGACCCAGTACTTC.

This chain joins TRBV5-1 and TRBJ2-2; no reliable D call. The length of the CDR3 is 15 residues. With 4 bases removed from V and 2 bases from J, the gap between germline ends came to 12 bases. Germline CDR1 reads SGHRS; CDR2 reads YFSETQ. The CDR3 nucleotides read TGCGCCAGCAGCCCGAACGGTCTTAACACCGGGGAGCTGTTTTTT. It codes for CASSPNGLNTGELFF.

The genes are TRBV7-3 and TRBJ1-6; perhaps TRBD1 as D (6 bases). V dropped 1 base and J dropped 8 bases, with 12 bases sitting between them. This CDR3 spans 15 amino acids. Germline CDR1 and CDR2: SGHTA and FQGTGA. Written as DNA, the CDR3 is TGTGCCAGCAGCTTAAGAGGCAGGGGTTATTCACCCCTCCACTTT. This sequence encodes CASSLRGRGYSPLHF.

The J gene is TRBJ2-2, the V gene TRBV19; 9 positions agree with TRBD1. CDR1 is LNHDA, CDR2 SQIVND, per germline (reference sequence). This CDR3 spans 15 amino acids. The junction had 8 bases not matched to a gene; V was cut back by 7 bases and J by 5 bases. The CDR3 sequence: CASTEQGASTGELFF. In DNA, the CDR3 is TGTGCCAGTACCGAACAGGGGGCGTCAACCGGGGAGCTGTTTTTT.

The genes are TRBV7-2 and TRBJ2-3; maybe TRBD2 (6 bases). The germline V gene encodes CDR1 SGHTA and CDR2 FQGNSA. This CDR3 region has 13 residues. V lost 9 bases and J 1 base, leaving 11 bases between the germline ends. The CDR3 spells CARGGPRTDTQYF. The DNA for the CDR3 is TGTGCCAGGGGGGGACCCCGCACAGATACGCAGTATTTT.

To note about this clone: The same CDR3 can be traced to other DNA sequences in this sample. The chain uses TRBV19 and TRBJ1-2; TRBD1 agrees at 8 bases. CDR3 length: 13 residues. Germline values: CDR1 LNHDA, CDR2 SQIVND (reference sequence). The ends lost 4 bases at V and 8 bases at J; junction bases unmatched: 6. Written as DNA, the CDR3 is TGTGCCAGTAGTAGCAGGGGGCGCTTAGGCTACACCTTC. Its translation: CASSSRGRLGYTF.

This chain connects TRBV6-6 to TRBJ2-1; 9 bases agree with TRBD1. V dropped 2 bases and J dropped 8; count of bases not matched to a gene: 7. The germline V gene encodes CDR1 MNHNY and CDR2 SVGAGI (reference sequence). This CDR3 is built from 15 residues. As DNA, the CDR3 is TGTGCCAGCAGTTACCCGGGACAGGGAGAATATGAGCAGTTCTTC. This gives the protein CASSYPGQGEYEQFF.

The chain couples TRBV5-5 to TRBJ1-2, with 9 bases aligning to TRBD1. Germline loops: CDR1 SGHKS, CDR2 YYEKEE (reference sequence). After removal of 6 bases from V and 7 bases from J, the junction contained 10 bases not matched to a gene. CDR3 size: 14 residues. As DNA, the CDR3 is TGTGCCAGCAAGGAACAGGGGGCATCTCGTGGCTACACCTTC. It yields the protein CASKEQGASRGYTF.

The chain couples TRBV7-8 to TRBJ1-6; D call uncertain. The germline gives CDR1 SGHVS, CDR2 FQNEAQ. The CDR3 is 15 amino acids. V lost 0 bases and J lost 8, with 11 bases in between. In nucleotides, the CDR3 is TGTGCCAGCAGCTTAGCTCCGGGGTGGGATTCACCCCTCCACTTT. Its translation: CASSLAPGWDSPLHF.

V is TRBV28 and J is TRBJ1-1; 10 bases line up with TRBD1. CDR3 length equals 16 residues. Germline CDR1 is MDHEN and CDR2 is SYDVKM. V shed 2 bases and J 5 bases; nucleotides not matched to a gene: 8. CDR3 coding DNA: TGTGCCAGCAGTTTAAGGACAGGGGGGGGCAGGACTGAAGCTTTCTTT. Amino acids: CASSLRTGGGRTEAFF.

The chain recombines TRBV6-5 with TRBJ2-1; 12 bases fit TRBD2. From germline, CDR1 is MNHEY and CDR2 SVGAGI. There are 15 residues in the CDR3. J gave up 6 bases and V 6 bases, and 6 bases lay outside the gene matches. The CDR3 here is CASRGGLAGSNEQFF. CDR3 coding DNA: TGTGCCAGCAGGGGGGGACTAGCGGGTTCCAATGAGCAGTTCTTC.

The genes are TRBV28 and TRBJ1-2, with D perhaps TRBD1 (5 bases). The CDR3 is 16 amino acids. V lost 6 bases and J 5 bases, leaving 22 bases between the germline ends. CDR1 is MDHEN, CDR2 SYDVKM, per germline. This chain's CDR3 is CASSSFEGGETYGYTF. CDR3 coding DNA: TGTGCCAGCAGCAGTTTCGAGGGAGGGGAAACTTATGGCTACACCTTC.

The chain employs TRBV28 and TRBJ1-5; D is perhaps TRBD1 (5 bases). Trimming left V 8 bases short and J 4 bases short, with 27 bases between. Looked up from germline, CDR1 is MDHEN and CDR2 is SYDVKM. This CDR3 spans 18 amino acids. CDR3 in DNA: TGTGCCAGCCCCCCGCGCGGGGGGTTGAGTTTGAAGAATCAGCCCCAGCATTTT. Residues: CASPPRGGLSLKNQPQHF.

J is TRBJ1-2 and V is TRBV2; perhaps TRBD1 as D (5 bases). This CDR3 comprises 14 residues. Trimming stripped 2 bases from V and 5 bases from J, with 12 bases between. Germline assignment: CDR1 SNHLY and CDR2 FYNNEI. CDR3 residues: CASSEWTTQYGYTF. The CDR3 nucleotides read TGTGCCAGCAGTGAATGGACAACTCAATATGGCTACACCTTC.

The chain has TRBV4-2 and TRBJ1-5; the match to TRBD1 covers 11 bases. In germline, CDR1 is LGHNA, CDR2 YNFKEQ. V lost 4 bases to trimming and J lost 11 bases; unmatched junction nucleotides: 10. There are 15 residues in the CDR3. The CDR3 DNA reads as TGTGCCAGCAGCCGGGACAGGGGGGAACCATGGGCCCAGCATTTT. Amino acids: CASSRDRGEPWAQHF.

The V call is TRBV6-5, the J call TRBJ2-7; 10 nucleotides agree with TRBD1. V lost 8 bases to trimming and J lost 2 bases; unmatched junction nucleotides: 6. This CDR3 contains 14 residues. Germline CDR1 is MNHEY and CDR2 is SVGAGI. In DNA form, the CDR3 reads TGTGCCAGCGGGGGACAGGGGTCGACCTACGAGCAGTACTTC. Translated: CASGGQGSTYEQYF.

In the case of this clone: One end of the junction varies from germline; a read error may be responsible. This chain uses TRBV7-7 with TRBJ2-1, with D possibly being TRBD2 (6 bases). The CDR3 loop spans 13 amino acids. Germline CDR1 SSHAT, CDR2 FNYEAQ (reference sequence). The CDR3 protein is CASSLDNGGEQFF. For the CDR3, the DNA is TGTGCTAGCAGCTTAGATAACGGGGGTGAGCAGTTCTTC.

The count of this clone is one. The chain couples TRBV10-1 to TRBJ2-7, with 11 bases lining up with TRBD1. Unmatched junction bases numbered 6, after V lost 5 bases and J lost 6 bases. The CDR3 is 14 amino acids. Germline CDR1 WNHNN, CDR2 SYGVQD (reference sequence). CDR3 DNA: TGCGCCAGCAGTCCCCGGGACAGGGGGTCCGAGCAGTACTTC. It encodes CASSPRDRGSEQYF.

The chain recombines TRBV7-2 with TRBJ2-3; the match to TRBD2 covers 9 bases. CDR3 length: 18 amino acids. Germline V gene data show CDR1 as SGHTA and CDR2 as FQGNSA. The J segment lost 0 bases and the V segment lost 2 bases, leaving 9 bases of the junction unmatched. Written as DNA, the CDR3 is TGTGCCAGCAGCTTATACCCCCCTGGGACTAGCAGCACAGATACGCAGTATTTT. Its protein product is CASSLYPPGTSSTDTQYF.

This clone was seen a few times. The rearrangement links TRBV4-3 to TRBJ2-7, with 13 nucleotides matching TRBD2. This CDR3 is built from 17 residues. The V gene's germline CDR1 is LGHNA and CDR2 YSLEER. V shed 4 bases and J 6 bases; nucleotides not matched to a gene: 12. CDR3 nucleotides: TGCGCCAGCAGCCCGGGACTAGCGGGAACGATAAGCTCCGAGCAGTACTTC. This gives the protein CASSPGLAGTISSEQYF.

CDR3 region: CALGGGQGVEQYF. For the CDR3, the DNA is TGTGCCCTTGGTGGGGGACAGGGTGTCGAGCAGTACTTC. The chain uses TRBV10-3 and TRBJ2-7, with 9 bases fitting TRBD1. CDR3 length: 13 amino acids. The germline CDR1 and CDR2 sequences are ENHRY and SYGVKD. Trimming cost V 11 bases and J 6 bases; bases outside gene matches: 11.

V is TRBV19 and J is TRBJ1-5, with D perhaps TRBD1 (5 bases). This CDR3 region has 16 residues. The germline gives CDR1 LNHDA, CDR2 SQIVND (reference sequence). V dropped 1 base and J dropped 0 bases, with 10 bases sitting between them. The CDR3 nucleotides are TGTGCCAGTAGTATAGGAGTGGGGCTTAGCAATCAGCCCCAGCATTTT. This sequence encodes CASSIGVGLSNQPQHF.

This clone has ten or more counts. The chain carries TRBV5-6 and TRBJ2-7; 9 nucleotides align to TRBD2. Germline CDR1 SGHDT, CDR2 YYEEEE. This CDR3 has 16 amino acids. Trimming removed 1 base from V and 1 base from J; junction bases left unmatched: 6. As DNA, the CDR3 is TGTGCCAGCAGCTTGTTTCTAGCGGGGTTTTCCTACGAGCAGTACTTC. Translating gives CASSLFLAGFSYEQYF.

The DNA for the CDR3 is TGCGCCAGCAGCTCAGGACTAGCGGGAGGATACGAGCAGTACTTC. Translating it yields CASSSGLAGGYEQYF. The chain joins TRBV5-1 to TRBJ2-7; 14 bases line up with TRBD2. The CDR3 length is 15 residues. The V and J ends lost 3 bases and 4 bases, in that order; junction bases with no gene match: 3. Looked up from germline, CDR1 is SGHRS and CDR2 is YFSETQ.